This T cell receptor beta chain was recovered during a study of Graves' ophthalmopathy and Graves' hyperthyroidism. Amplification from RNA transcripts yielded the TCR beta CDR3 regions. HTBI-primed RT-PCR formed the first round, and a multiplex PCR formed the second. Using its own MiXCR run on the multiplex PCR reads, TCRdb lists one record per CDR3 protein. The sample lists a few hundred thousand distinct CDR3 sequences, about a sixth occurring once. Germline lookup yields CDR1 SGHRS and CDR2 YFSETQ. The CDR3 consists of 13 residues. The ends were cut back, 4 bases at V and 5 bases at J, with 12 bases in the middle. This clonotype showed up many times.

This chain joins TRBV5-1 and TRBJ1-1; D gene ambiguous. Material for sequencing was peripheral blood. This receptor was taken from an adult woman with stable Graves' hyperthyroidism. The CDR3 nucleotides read TGCGCCAGCAGCCCAAACACGAATACTGAAGCTTTCTTT. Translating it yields CASSPNTNTEAFF.